This is a list of T cell receptor beta chains from one sample in a study of blood T cell repertoires in COVID-19. TCRdb's copy holds only in-frame clones and misses some; the assay was immunoSEQ multiplex PCR. Altogether about 200,000 clones are present, more than 85% being singletons, with the ten largest covering around 0.85%. Material for sequencing was peripheral blood. Every receptor here comes from a man aged 60-69 years with COVID-19, enrolled during active disease. The CDR3 runs from the conserved cysteine through the conserved F or W. The order of the fields is CDR3 protein, CDR3 DNA, V gene, D gene, J gene, clone size. A D gene is named only where the DNA matches it firmly. Not every row has a clone size; where given, it reads once, few, many or a size class.

CDR3: CASSSSGGSYEQYF; DNA: TGTGCCAGCAGCTCCTCAGGGGGGTCCTACGAGCAGTACTTC; V: TRBV7-9; D: NA; J: TRBJ2-7; size: NA
CDR3: CASMGSGNTIYF; DNA: TGTGCCAGCATGGGTAGCGGAAACACCATATATTTT; V: TRBV6-5; D: NA; J: TRBJ1-3; size: NA
CDR3: CASSRGQGAANTEAFF; DNA: TGTGCCAGCAGCCGGGGACAGGGGGCCGCGAACACTGAAGCTTTCTTT; V: TRBV7-9; D: TRBD1; J: TRBJ1-1; size: few
CDR3: CASIRGQSMNTEAFF; DNA: TGTGCCAGCATCCGAGGACAGTCCATGAACACTGAAGCTTTCTTT; V: TRBV6-6; D: NA; J: TRBJ1-1; size: NA
CDR3: CASRLLASSYNEQFF; DNA: TGTGCCAGCAGACTCCTAGCCAGCTCCTACAATGAGCAGTTCTTC; V: TRBV6-6; D: NA; J: TRBJ2-1; size: NA
CDR3: CASSWDWGRVSDEQYF; DNA: TGCGCCAGCAGCTGGGACTGGGGCAGGGTGTCTGACGAGCAGTACTTC; V: TRBV5-1; D: NA; J: TRBJ2-7; size: NA
CDR3: CASSGLAGGDEQFF; DNA: TGTGCCAGCAGCGGACTAGCGGGGGGGGATGAGCAGTTCTTC; V: TRBV11-2; D: TRBD2; J: TRBJ2-1; size: once
CDR3: CASSLSGSLSGTDTQYF; DNA: TGTGCCAGCAGCTTGAGCGGGAGTTTGTCTGGCACAGATACGCAGTATTTT; V: TRBV5-5; D: TRBD2; J: TRBJ2-3; size: few
CDR3: CASSPPGNQPQHF; DNA: TGTGCCAGCAGCCCTCCCGGCAATCAGCCCCAGCATTTT; V: TRBV3-1/TRBV3-2; D: NA; J: TRBJ1-5; size: NA
CDR3: CASSQFRDSYGYTF; DNA: TGTGCCAGCAGCCAATTCCGGGACAGCTATGGCTACACCTTC; V: TRBV3-1/TRBV3-2; D: TRBD1; J: TRBJ1-2; size: NA
CDR3: CASSDRAQDIQYF; DNA: TGTGCCAGCAGTGACAGGGCGCAGGACATTCAGTACTTC; V: TRBV6-1; D: NA; J: TRBJ2-4; size: NA
CDR3: CASSTGYGAYEQYF; DNA: TGTGCCAGTAGTACAGGGTATGGGGCCTACGAGCAGTACTTC; V: TRBV19; D: NA; J: TRBJ2-7; size: once
CDR3: CASSKYRGYGDEQFF; DNA: TGTGCCAGCAGCAAATACAGGGGGTATGGGGATGAGCAGTTCTTC; V: TRBV7-2; D: TRBD1; J: TRBJ2-1; size: NA
CDR3: CASSQKLAGAADTQYF; DNA: TGTGCCAGCAGCCAAAAACTAGCGGGAGCGGCGGATACGCAGTATTTT; V: TRBV3-1/TRBV3-2; D: TRBD2; J: TRBJ2-3; size: NA
CDR3: CASSYSRVYGNYGYTF; DNA: TGTGCCAGCAGTTACTCGAGGGTTTATGGAAACTATGGCTACACCTTC; V: TRBV6-5; D: NA; J: TRBJ1-2; size: NA
CDR3: CASSLFSRGRNTEAFF; DNA: TGTGCCAGCAGTTTATTTAGCAGGGGGCGGAACACTGAAGCTTTCTTT; V: TRBV28; D: TRBD1; J: TRBJ1-1; size: NA
CDR3: CASRADRSVLGSYNSPLHF; DNA: TGTGCCAGCAGGGCCGACAGGTCGGTCCTCGGCTCCTATAATTCACCCCTCCACTTT; V: TRBV27; D: NA; J: TRBJ1-6; size: once
CDR3: CASTSTALNTEAFF; DNA: TGCGCCAGCACCTCGACTGCACTGAACACTGAAGCTTTCTTT; V: TRBV10-2; D: NA; J: TRBJ1-1; size: NA
CDR3: CASSSTGPYGYTF; DNA: TGCGCCAGCAGCTCGACAGGCCCCTATGGCTACACCTTC; V: TRBV5-1; D: NA; J: TRBJ1-2; size: NA
CDR3: CATSMRGRGITGYTF; DNA: TGTGCCACCAGCATGCGGGGGCGGGGTATCACTGGCTACACCTTC; V: TRBV15; D: NA; J: TRBJ1-2; size: NA
CDR3: CASSVSGEGGEQYF; DNA: TGTGCCAGCAGCGTAAGCGGGGAAGGAGGGGAGCAGTACTTC; V: TRBV9; D: TRBD2; J: TRBJ2-7; size: NA
CDR3: CASSPGTGQPNYGYTF; DNA: TGTGCCAGCAGTCCAGGAACCGGACAGCCAAACTATGGCTACACCTTC; V: TRBV28; D: NA; J: TRBJ1-2; size: NA
CDR3: CASGGLLTNTGELFF; DNA: TGTGCGTCAGGGGGTTTACTGACTAACACCGGGGAGCTGTTTTTT; V: TRBV9; D: TRBD1; J: TRBJ2-2; size: NA
CDR3: CASSKRETEAFF; DNA: TGTGCCAGCAGCAAACGTGAGACTGAAGCTTTCTTT; V: TRBV7-2; D: NA; J: TRBJ1-1; size: NA
CDR3: CASSLWGGSSYNEQFF; DNA: TGTGCCAGCAGTCTCTGGGGGGGCAGCTCCTACAATGAGCAGTTCTTC; V: TRBV2; D: NA; J: TRBJ2-1; size: NA
CDR3: CAIGGSASTDTQYF; DNA: TGTGCCATCGGGGGGTCAGCTAGCACAGATACGCAGTATTTT; V: TRBV10-3; D: NA; J: TRBJ2-3; size: NA
CDR3: CASTPGSGGIWETQYF; DNA: TGTGCCAGCACCCCCGGATCTGGGGGCATTTGGGAGACCCAGTACTTC; V: TRBV7-6; D: NA; J: TRBJ2-5; size: NA